This TCR beta chain was identified during a study of T-cell reconstitution after alpha-beta-depleted transplantation in children. Overall study findings and caveats: When one year had passed after transplant, most T-cell counts and diversity came from newly produced T cells. For some patients, TCRbeta diversity was high at day 60 because of recipient T cells and thymic progenitors that survived. Two months or so post-transplant, alpha-beta T cells reportedly derived from several hundred expanded graft clones.

For this clonotype: Its matching antigen is unknown.

Unique molecular identifiers were incorporated during preparation of the TCRbeta library. Via MiXCR, TCRdb re-called the PCR reads, giving one row per CDR3 protein. The repertoire holds 700,000 to 950,000 distinct CDR3 sequences, with 15% to 20% as singletons. V was clipped by 4 bases and J by 5 bases; unmatched bases: 4. From germline, CDR1 is SGHRS and CDR2 YFSETQ. This CDR3 has 14 amino acids. This rearrangement joins TRBV5-1 to TRBJ2-2; TRBD2 aligns across 8 bases. This specimen consisted of PBMCs, mostly from graft donor cells, obtained 360 days after TCRalphabeta/CD19-depleted stem cell transplant. The source of this sequence is a male patient between 10 and 17 years old who had a stem cell transplant for acute lymphoblastic leukemia, so the T cells may come from the graft donor. The CDR3 loop is CASSGTSRTGELFF. CDR3 in DNA: TGCGCCAGCAGCGGGACTAGTCGAACCGGGGAGCTGTTTTTT.